A selection of T cell receptor beta chains follows, all from one sample in a study of cytomegalovirus exposure and HLA in healthy donors. The repertoire was sequenced with immunoSEQ multiplex PCR; TCRdb's copy has only in-frame clones and lacks some. The sample includes more than 200,000 clones, over 75% seen only once; the top ten take around 11%. The source material was PBMCs. The receptors shown here come from a young man in good health and CMV-seropositive. CDR3s include the opening cysteine and the closing phenylalanine or tryptophan. D genes are given only for firm matches. The size of a clone is reported for some rows only, either as once, few or many, or as a class for expanded clones.

>-|TRBJ2-7|-|TRBV14
TGTGCCAGCAGCCAAGGGGTCACGCGGTACTACGAGCAGTACTTC
CASSQGVTRYYEQYF
>-|TRBJ2-3|-|TRBV4-1
TGCGCCAGCAGCCAAGATGACACTAGCACAGATACGCAGTATTTT
CASSQDDTSTDTQYF
>-|TRBJ1-2|-|TRBV5-1
TGCGCCAGCAGCTCAGGTGCAAGCAAGTTCCCCTATGGCTACACCTTC
CASSSGASKFPYGYTF
>-|TRBJ1-2|-|TRBV5-1
TGCGCCAGCACCCGGGGGGAGGACTATGGCTACACCTTC
CASTRGEDYGYTF
>TRBD1|TRBJ1-2|-|TRBV10-3
TGTGCCATCAGCAAACAGGGGTCTAACTATGGCTACACCTTC
CAISKQGSNYGYTF
>-|TRBJ2-5|-|TRBV25-1
TGTGCCAGCAGGTCTTGGAGAACAGAGACCCAGTACTTC
CASRSWRTETQYF
>-|TRBJ2-2|-|TRBV7-9
TGTGCCGACGAGATAGCTAACACCGGGGAGCTGTTTTTT
CADEIANTGELFF
>TRBD1|TRBJ1-2|few|TRBV11-2
TGTGCCAGCAGCTCAAGACCCGGGACAGGGAACTATGGCTACACCTTC
CASSSRPGTGNYGYTF
>-|TRBJ2-1|-|TRBV11-2
TGTGCCAGCAGCTTAGGGATGGGGGCCCTAAGTGAGCAGTTCTTC
CASSLGMGALSEQFF
>TRBD2|TRBJ2-2|-|TRBV11-2
TGTGCCAGCAGCCTACGGGGACTAGCGGGAGGTCGGACGATTGGGGAGCTGTTTTTT
CASSLRGLAGGRTIGELFF
>TRBD2|TRBJ2-7|-|TRBV7-8
TGTGCCAGCAGCCCTCTCCTGGGAGGGCGGAACGAGCAGTACTTC
CASSPLLGGRNEQYF
>-|TRBJ2-5|-|TRBV5-1
TGCGCCAGCAGCAGGAGGGCCCAAGAGACCCAGTACTTC
CASSRRAQETQYF
>TRBD1|TRBJ1-1|-|TRBV28
TGTGCCAGCAGTTCCACAGGGGGCGGGGGTGAAGCTTTCTTT
CASSSTGGGGEAFF
>TRBD1|TRBJ2-5|-|TRBV7-9
TGTGCCAGCAGCACTCGGACAGGGAGAGAGACCCAGTACTTC
CASSTRTGRETQYF
>TRBD1|TRBJ1-2|-|TRBV30
TGTGCCTGGAGTCTGGACAGGGGGTATGGCTACACCTTC
CAWSLDRGYGYTF
>-|TRBJ1-5|-|TRBV19
TGTGCCAGTAGTACCGCCAACAGCAATCAGCCCCAGCATTTT
CASSTANSNQPQHF
>-|TRBJ1-4|-|TRBV29-1
TGCAGCGTTGAAGATCGTGAAAAACTGTTTTTT
CSVEDREKLFF
>-|TRBJ1-4|-|TRBV6-1
TGTGCCAGCAGTGAAAAGGGGCGTGGTGAAAAACTGTTTTTT
CASSEKGRGEKLFF
>-|TRBJ1-1|-|TRBV2
TGTGCCAGCAGTCAGGGTGGTACTGAAGCTTTCTTT
CASSQGGTEAFF
>-|TRBJ1-2|-|TRBV6-6
TGTGCCAGCCGCTCCCAAGAGGCAGGAGGCTACACCTTC
CASRSQEAGGYTF
>-|TRBJ1-1|-|TRBV7-9
TGTGCCAGCAGCCCCGAAGTCCGGAACACTGAAGCTTTCTTT
CASSPEVRNTEAFF
>-|TRBJ1-2|-|TRBV5-6
TGTGCCAGCAGCTTGGCGGGGGAGGTTGCCTATGGCTACACCTTC
CASSLAGEVAYGYTF
>TRBD2|TRBJ2-1|-|TRBV5-4
TGTGCCAGCACCCCCCGGGCAAGCGGGAGCTATGAGCAGTTCTTC
CASTPRASGSYEQFF
>TRBD1|TRBJ2-1|-|TRBV4-3
TGCGCCAGCAGCCCAGACAGGGGGGGGTACAATGAGCAGTTCTTC
CASSPDRGGYNEQFF
>-|TRBJ1-2|-|TRBV4-1
TGCGCCAGCAGCGATAGGACAGCCGCTAACTATGGCTACACCTTC
CASSDRTAANYGYTF
>-|TRBJ2-7|-|TRBV28
TGTGCCAGCAGGCGCGGAAACTCCTACGAGCAGTACTTC
CASRRGNSYEQYF
>-|TRBJ1-1|-|TRBV20-1
TGCAGTGTTCGGACCCTGTCGGAAGCTTTCTTT
CSVRTLSEAFF